This T cell receptor (beta chain) was sequenced for a study of cytomegalovirus exposure and HLA in healthy donors. Overall study context: An analysis done earlier identified more than 100 million unique TCR beta sequences from about 179 million T cells. Among the approximately 400 donors who were genotyped, about 86% fell in the genetic ancestry cluster that is associated with self-reported Caucasian donors. Notes on the study in general: There were reportedly fewer N-insertions in an Asian-associated ancestry cluster than the roughly 610-donor mean, in a later analysis.

Notes on this clone: Its specificity is unknown. One end of the junction does not line up with germline, which may come from a read error.

The PCR ran on 60 Vbeta and 13 Jbeta primers. TCRdb's copy holds only in-frame clones and misses some; the assay was immunoSEQ multiplex PCR. The sample consists of 110,000 or so clones, 76% of them appearing once. Sequences were obtained from PBMCs. The sequence was collected from a woman aged 50 to 65 in good health and CMV-seropositive.

This CDR3 reads CSSTPSYGSEKLFF. The CDR3 nucleotides are TGTTCCAGCACCCCGAGTTACGGGAGTGAAAAACTGTTTTTT. The gene calls are TRBV7-9 and TRBJ1-4; D uncertain. The germline CDR1 and CDR2 sequences are SEHNR and FQNEAQ (reference sequence). The CDR3 spans 14 residues.